The next 22 T cell receptor beta chains were all read from a single sample in a study of beta chain features in type 1 diabetes. Their specific antigens are unknown. The isolated RNA, all of it, was reverse transcribed, so expressed TCRB transcripts were what got sequenced. Profiling relied on immunoSEQ multiplex PCR, and the TCRdb table lists in-frame clones only, not all of them. The table shows 300,000 to 350,000 clones, with approximately 13% occurring only once. The study's findings and limits: All four CD4+ subsets of Type 1 diabetes patients contained TCRB CDR3s that were moderately but significantly shorter.

Source material: naive CD4+ T cells from blood. These TCRs come from a woman aged 18 to 35 with type 1 diabetes.

The gene calls are TRBV11-3 and TRBJ2-1, with D possibly matching TRBD2 (6 bases). Germline V gene sequence: CDR1 SGHNT, CDR2 YENEEA. This CDR3 spans 15 amino acids. Trimming took 5 bases from V and 4 from J, leaving 15 bases between them. CDR3 coding DNA: TGTGCCAGCAGCCCTCGGAGGGCCGGGTACAATGAGCAGTTCTTC. Its protein is CASSPRRAGYNEQFF.

This clone has a handful of counts. The chain links TRBV29-1 to TRBJ2-1, with D perhaps matching TRBD2 (6 bases). The CDR3 loop spans 12 amino acids. Trimming cost V 3 bases and J 7 bases, with 10 bases left between them. CDR1 and CDR2 (germline): SQVTM, ANQGSEA. The CDR3 protein is CSVEGLVNEQFF. DNA of the CDR3: TGCAGCGTTGAGGGACTCGTTAATGAGCAGTTCTTC.

The chain couples TRBV30 to TRBJ1-2; 7 nucleotides align to TRBD1. The V segment lost 2 bases and the J segment 6 bases; nucleotides outside the gene matches: 9. Germline V gene sequence: CDR1 GTSNPN, CDR2 SVGIG (reference sequence). CDR3 length equals 14 residues. The CDR3 coding sequence is TGTGCCTGGAGTTTCCCCACCAGGGGGAATGGCTACACCTTC. This encodes CAWSFPTRGNGYTF.

In this sample, this clone turned up a few times. The chain is built from TRBV5-1 and TRBJ2-3; weak D call: TRBD1 (6 bases). The germline gives CDR1 SGHRS, CDR2 YFSETQ. The CDR3 is 14 residues long. V was cut by 4 bases and J by 0 bases, with 9 bases left in between. The DNA of the CDR3 is TGCGCCAGCAGCACCGACAGGAGCACAGATACGCAGTATTTT. The encoded protein is CASSTDRSTDTQYF.

This chain connects TRBV7-3 to TRBJ2-5; a weak D match, TRBD2 (5 bases). Germline V CDR1 and CDR2: SGHTA, FQGTGA. V was cut by 1 base and J by 2 bases, with 17 bases left in between. The CDR3 has 17 residues. The CDR3 sequence: CASSLKGRGSGQETQYF. CDR3 nucleotide sequence: TGTGCCAGCAGCTTAAAAGGCCGCGGGTCGGGGCAAGAGACCCAGTACTTC.

This sequence joins TRBV7-2 and TRBJ2-3; 7 nucleotides align to TRBD1. The CDR3 has 15 amino acids. After removal of 5 bases from V and 5 bases from J, the junction contained 10 bases not matched to a gene. Germline V gene data show CDR1 as SGHTA and CDR2 as FQGNSA. DNA of the CDR3: TGTGCCAGCAGCCGTCTAGGGGGCTTGGTAGATACGCAGTATTTT. This translates into CASSRLGGLVDTQYF.

This clone showed up just a few times. The chain uses TRBV5-1 and TRBJ2-5, with TRBD2 matching 9 bases. With 3 bases clipped from V and 4 bases from J, the junction kept 7 bases outside the gene matches. The CDR3 loop spans 15 amino acids. Germline V gives CDR1 SGHRS, CDR2 YFSETQ. Written as DNA, the CDR3 is TGCGCCAGCAGCTGGGGACTAGCAGGGGGAGAGACCCAGTACTTC. Its protein is CASSWGLAGGETQYF.

The chain employs TRBV6-8 and TRBJ1-5, with a possible D match to TRBD1 (6 bases). Trimming took off 2 bases at V and 5 bases at J, with 10 bases between the two ends. The germline V gene encodes CDR1 MNHGY and CDR2 SAAAGT. The CDR3 sequence is 14 residues long. The CDR3 is CASSYQGRDQPQHF. Here the CDR3 DNA reads TGTGCCAGCAGTTACCAGGGGAGGGATCAGCCCCAGCATTTT.

This chain joins TRBV5-1 and TRBJ2-7; TRBD2 matches at 9 bases. The germline CDR1 and CDR2 sequences are SGHRS and YFSETQ. V dropped 2 bases and J dropped 2; count of bases not matched to a gene: 2. The CDR3 spans 14 residues. CDR3 residues: CASSFSGGTYEQYF. The CDR3 DNA is TGCGCCAGCAGCTTCAGCGGGGGGACCTACGAGCAGTACTTC.

This clone was detected only a few times. Other DNA sequences within the sample encode an identical CDR3. The chain couples TRBV5-4 to TRBJ2-5; TRBD2 agrees at 14 bases. CDR1 is SGHNT, CDR2 YYREEE, per germline (reference sequence). The CDR3 covers 15 residues. V trimming: 4 bases; J trimming: 5 bases; junction bases outside the gene matches: 4. The CDR3 protein is CASSPRLAGGETQYF. The CDR3 DNA follows: TGTGCCAGCAGCCCCCGACTAGCGGGAGGGGAGACCCAGTACTTC.

In regard to this clone: This same CDR3 is encoded by further DNA sequences in the sample. The gene calls are TRBV27 and TRBJ1-2; D might be TRBD1 (6 bases). The V gene's germline CDR1 is MNHEY and CDR2 SMNVEV (reference sequence). Trimming took 9 bases from V and 2 from J, leaving 13 bases between them. The CDR3 sequence is 13 residues long. The CDR3 loop is CASRSQGNYGYTF. In DNA, the CDR3 is TGTGCCAGTAGGTCACAGGGAAACTATGGCTACACCTTC.

This clone was detected a few times. CDR3 DNA: TGTGCCTCTCATCAGGGGATGGACTATGGCTACACCTTC. This sequence encodes CASHQGMDYGYTF. V is TRBV30 and J is TRBJ1-2, with a weak D call TRBD1 (6 bases). Trimming left V 7 bases short and J 3 bases short, with 15 bases between. The CDR3 sequence is 13 residues long. The V gene's germline CDR1 is GTSNPN and CDR2 SVGIG (reference sequence).

CDR3 nucleotides: TGTGCCAGCAGTTACACTAGCGGGTACTACGAGCAGTACTTC. Its translation is CASSYTSGYYEQYF. The genes are TRBV6-6 and TRBJ2-7, with TRBD2 matching over 9 bases. Trimming removed 2 bases from V and 3 bases from J; junction bases left unmatched: 2. Germline values: CDR1 MNHNY, CDR2 SVGAGI (reference sequence). The CDR3 covers 14 residues.

The chain employs TRBV5-6 and TRBJ1-2, with D hard to call. V lost 0 bases and J 8 bases, leaving 8 bases between the germline ends. The V gene's germline CDR1 is SGHDT and CDR2 YYEEEE. This CDR3 comprises 12 residues. The CDR3 is CASSLGGLGYTF. The CDR3 DNA sequence: TGTGCCAGCAGCTTGGGCGGGTTGGGCTACACCTTC. Full variable domain (rest looked up from reference TRBV5-6 and TRBJ1-2): DAGVTQSPTHLIKTRGQQVTLRCSPKSGHDTVSWYQQALGQGPQFIFQYYEEEERQRGNFPDRFSGHQFPNYSSELNVNALLLGDSALYLCASSLGGLGYTFGSGTRLTVV.

In its sample, this clone was seen a few times. The chain has TRBV7-2 and TRBJ2-1, with 7 bases fitting TRBD2. Germline lookup yields CDR1 SGHTA and CDR2 FQGNSA. After removal of 0 bases from V and 8 bases from J, the junction contained 7 bases not matched to a gene. There are 15 residues in the CDR3. The CDR3, as DNA: TGTGCCAGCAGCTTAGCGTGGACTAGGTCCGATGAGCAGTTCTTC. Amino acid sequence: CASSLAWTRSDEQFF.

The J gene is TRBJ2-7, the V gene TRBV15, with TRBD2 identical over 7 bases. V dropped 1 base and J dropped 2; count of bases not matched to a gene: 5. There are 15 residues in the CDR3. Germline loops: CDR1 LNHNV, CDR2 YYDKDF (reference sequence). CDR3 nucleotides: TGTGCCACCAGCAGAGGTCCCAGCGGGGCCTACGAGCAGTACTTC. It is translated as CATSRGPSGAYEQYF. The full variable domain, completed using reference TRBV15 and TRBJ2-7, is DAMVIQNPRYQVTQFGKPVTLSCSQTLNHNVMYWYQQKSSQAPKLLFHYYDKDFNNEADTPDNFQSRRPNTSFCFLDIRSPGLGDTAMYLCATSRGPSGAYEQYFGPGTRLTVT.

This clone was found a few times. The chain uses TRBV11-2 and TRBJ2-1, with 12 bases matching TRBD2. The CDR3 totals 17 residues. Germline trimming cut 1 base from V and 8 bases from J; bases unmatched to any gene: 9. Germline CDR1 reads SGHAT; CDR2 reads FQNNGV. CDR3 protein: CASSLGQVRLAGDEQFF. The CDR3 bases are TGTGCCAGCAGCTTAGGTCAGGTTCGACTAGCGGGAGATGAGCAGTTCTTC.

The chain combines TRBV10-2 with TRBJ2-5; tentative D call: TRBD1 (5 bases). The CDR3 length is 13 residues. The V end lost 4 bases, the J end lost 1 base, and 7 bases lay between the germline ends. Germline values: CDR1 WSHSY, CDR2 SAAADI. CDR3 sequence (DNA): TGCGCCAGCAGTGTCGACAGCCAAGAGACCCAGTACTTC. Protein: CASSVDSQETQYF.

This clone was seen a handful of times. This chain connects TRBV7-2 to TRBJ1-5; 8 bases agree with TRBD1. CDR1 and CDR2 (germline): SGHTA, FQGNSA. The CDR3 has 16 amino acids. V was pared by 4 bases and J by 4 bases, with 9 bases of the junction left unmatched. This chain's CDR3 is CASSSLDRGYNQPQHF. CDR3 in DNA: TGTGCCAGCAGCTCCCTCGACAGGGGATATAATCAGCCCCAGCATTTT.

There are a few counts of this clone. The gene calls are TRBV25-1 and TRBJ1-5; possibly TRBD1 for D (5 bases). The CDR3 has 14 amino acids. CDR1 and CDR2 from the germline V gene are MGHDK and SYGVNS. The germline V and J ends were trimmed by 6 bases and 2 bases, with 11 bases remaining between them. The DNA for the CDR3 is TGTGCCAGCAGCTCGGTAGGGGGCAATCAGCCCCAGCATTTT. This translates into CASSSVGGNQPQHF. Filled out from reference TRBV25-1 and TRBJ1-5, the complete variable domain reads EADIYQTPRYLVIGTGKKITLECSQTMGHDKMYWYQQDPGMELHLIHYSYGVNSTEKGDLSSESTVSRIRTEHFPLTLESARPSHTSQYLCASSSVGGNQPQHFGDGTRLSIL.

In its sample, this clone was seen a few times. The chain uses TRBV6-1 and TRBJ2-3, with D possibly being TRBD2 (5 bases). Germline V gene sequence: CDR1 MNHNS, CDR2 SASEGT. CDR3 length equals 15 residues. Trimming removed 5 bases at V and 3 bases at J, with 15 bases between. CDR3 sequence reads: CASSTRRAQTDTQYF. As DNA, the CDR3 is TGTGCCAGCAGTACTAGACGGGCACAGACAGATACGCAGTATTTT.

The genes are TRBV29-1 and TRBJ1-3; possibly TRBD1 for D (5 bases). CDR1 SQVTM and CDR2 ANQGSEA come from the germline V gene. The CDR3 has 16 residues. V was clipped by 6 bases and J by 0 bases, with 18 bases between them. The CDR3 protein is CSVIVLVGASGNTIYF. CDR3 in DNA: TGCAGCGTAATAGTGTTGGTAGGGGCCTCTGGAAACACCATATATTTT.